The 32 T cell receptor beta chains in this list originate from one sample, sequenced in a study of metastatic and nonmetastatic thyroid tumors. TCRdb recomputed clones from the PCR reads via MiXCR. The repertoire holds about 15,000 clones, roughly 29% seen once, with about 52% in the top ten. Nobody among the patients had been given any treatment before thyroid surgery. Sequencing input: tumor tissue. The receptors shown here come from a male donor with papillary thyroid cancer or a benign thyroid nodule (not recorded which). Some clones in this sample may be carry-over from other donors' samples.

The chain has TRBV20-1 and TRBJ1-5; no clear D gene. Looked up from germline, CDR1 is DFQATT and CDR2 is SNEGSKA (reference sequence). Trimming stripped 3 bases from V and 4 bases from J, with 13 bases between. CDR3 length equals 14 residues. CDR3 sequence (DNA): TGCAGTGCTAGTCTTGGACTGAAAAATCAGCCCCAGCATTTT. Protein: CSASLGLKNQPQHF.

This clone was seen only a few times. The V gene is TRBV6-1, the J gene TRBJ2-2; TRBD2 is a possible D gene (6 bases). In germline, CDR1 is MNHNS, CDR2 SASEGT. The CDR3 loop spans 15 amino acids. The ends were cut back, 6 bases at V and 2 bases at J, with 13 bases in the middle. CDR3 sequence (DNA): TGTGCCAGCAGGGGTACCGGACTAAACACCGGGGAGCTGTTTTTT. Translating gives CASRGTGLNTGELFF.

This clone was observed a handful of times. This sequence joins TRBV12-3 or TRBV12-4 and TRBJ2-7; 9 nucleotides line up with TRBD2. The trim removed 5 bases at V and 7 bases at J, leaving 15 bases unmatched. This CDR3 region has 16 residues. CDR3 sequence: CASSHPWWREGREQYF. The DNA of the CDR3 is TGTGCCAGCAGTCACCCCTGGTGGCGGGAGGGCCGAGAGCAGTACTTC.

A remark on this clone: A junction end diverges from the germline sequence, so it may reflect a read error. The CDR3 DNA reads TGCGCCAGCAGCAGGGGACAGACCGCAACTAATGAAAAACTGTTATTT. Its protein product is CASSRGQTATNEKLLF. This chain links TRBV5-1 with TRBJ1-4; 7 bases map to TRBD1. CDR3 length: 16 amino acids. CDR1 and CDR2 from the germline V gene are SGHRS and YFSETQ. The whole variable domain, filled in from reference TRBV5-1 and TRBJ1-4, reads KAGVTQTPRYLIKTRGQQVTLSCSPISGHRSVSWYQQTPGQGLQFLFEYFSETQRNKGNFPGRFSGRQFSNSRSEMNVSTLELGDSALYLCASSRGQTATNEKLLFGSGTQLSVL.

This clone was detected many times. The sample carries other DNA sequences with the same CDR3. The chain links TRBV7-9 to TRBJ2-1; 10 bases line up with TRBD2. Losses at the gene ends were 0 bases for V and 2 bases for J; bases not matched to a gene: 1. The CDR3 extends over 16 amino acids. The germline V gene has CDR1 SEHNR and CDR2 FQNEAQ (reference sequence). The CDR3 spells CASSLALAGAYNEQFF. The CDR3 DNA follows: TGTGCCAGCAGCTTAGCTCTAGCGGGAGCCTACAATGAGCAGTTCTTC.

V and J are TRBV2 and TRBJ2-2; no clear D gene. The V end lost 1 base, the J end lost 0 bases, and 3 bases lay between the germline ends. Germline values: CDR1 SNHLY, CDR2 FYNNEI. The CDR3 is 14 residues long. The CDR3 sequence: CASSEGTNTGELFF. The CDR3 nucleotides are TGTGCCAGCAGTGAAGGGACGAACACCGGGGAGCTGTTTTTT. Looking up the rest from reference TRBV2 and TRBJ2-2 gives the full variable domain: EPEVTQTPSHQVTQMGQEVILRCVPISNHLYFYWYRQILGQKVEFLVSFYNNEISEKSEIFDDQFSVERPDGSNFTLKIRSTKLEDSAMYFCASSEGTNTGELFFGEGSRLTVL.

Ten or more counts support this clone. A much larger clone lies one base from this, so it may be a read error. In the same sample, other DNA sequences code for this CDR3. The CDR3 region has the DNA TGTGCCAGCAGCTTGTCGAAGGGACGGGTGAGAACCGGGGAGCTGTTTTTT. Its translation is CASSLSKGRVRTGELFF. This chain joins TRBV5-4 and TRBJ2-2; the D call may be TRBD1 or TRBD2 (5 bases each). There are 17 residues in the CDR3. The V gene lost 1 base and the J gene lost 5 bases, with 18 bases spanning the gap. Germline V gene lookup returns CDR1 SGHNT and CDR2 YYREEE (reference sequence).

This clone has at least ten counts. The V call is TRBV30, the J call TRBJ1-2; weak D call: TRBD1 (5 bases). V was pared by 0 bases and J by 5 bases, with 10 bases between. CDR3 length equals 13 residues. Per the germline V gene, CDR1 is GTSNPN and CDR2 is SVGIG (reference sequence). The CDR3 spells CAWSVSGGYGYTF. The CDR3, as DNA: TGTGCCTGGAGTGTATCTGGGGGTTATGGCTACACCTTC.

The genes are TRBV6-1 and TRBJ1-1; D gene ambiguous. Trimming took off 1 base at V and 4 bases at J, with 4 bases between the two ends. Germline assignment: CDR1 MNHNS and CDR2 SASEGT. The CDR3 loop spans 12 amino acids. The CDR3 DNA follows: TGTGCCAGCAGTGAAGGAGTCACTGAAGCTTTCTTT. It encodes CASSEGVTEAFF.

The sample holds a few counts of this clone. One end of the junction fails to match germline, which may point to a read error. The chain recombines TRBV27 with TRBJ2-5; TRBD2 aligns across 12 bases. CDR3 length: 17 amino acids. CDR1 and CDR2 from the germline V gene are MNHEY and SMNVEV (reference sequence). For the CDR3, the DNA is TGTGCCGGCAGTTTCACGACTAGCGGGGGAAGGGAAGAGACACAGTACTTC. Translated, it gives CAGSFTTSGGREETQYF.

This clone showed up many times. V is TRBV20-1 and J is TRBJ2-1, with 14 nucleotides matching TRBD2. Trimming removed 2 bases from V and 0 bases from J; junction bases left unmatched: 6. Germline V gene data show CDR1 as DFQATT and CDR2 as SNEGSKA (reference sequence). This CDR3 has 18 amino acids. The CDR3 sequence is CSARMGLAGVLSYNEQFF. For the CDR3, the DNA is TGCAGTGCTAGAATGGGACTAGCGGGAGTTCTCTCCTACAATGAGCAGTTCTTC.

The rearrangement links TRBV11-2 to TRBJ1-6; D unclear. In germline, CDR1 is SGHAT, CDR2 FQNNGV. The CDR3 length is 12 residues. V was shortened by 5 bases and J by 9 bases, with 8 bases between the two germline ends. The CDR3 nucleotides are TGTGCCAGCAGCAAGGAGCGTTCACCCCTCCACTTT. Protein sequence: CASSKERSPLHF.

In this sample, this clone turned up many times. The CDR3 region is CASRTRGKEQYF. The CDR3 coding sequence is TGTGCCAGCAGGACTAGGGGGAAAGAGCAGTACTTC. The chain has TRBV6-1 and TRBJ2-7, with D tentatively TRBD1 or TRBD2 (6 bases each). V lost 6 bases to trimming and J lost 7 bases, with 13 bases between them. The CDR3 is made up of 12 amino acids. Per germline, CDR1 MNHNS and CDR2 SASEGT.

This clone was recorded a few times. The chain employs TRBV5-1 and TRBJ2-3; no definite D call. The germline CDR1 and CDR2 sequences are SGHRS and YFSETQ. The CDR3 consists of 16 residues. V gave up 0 bases and J gave up 3 bases, with 14 bases separating them. The CDR3 is CASSLEQALRTDTQYF. DNA of the CDR3: TGCGCCAGCAGCTTGGAGCAGGCCCTTAGGACAGATACGCAGTATTTT.

The CDR3 region has the DNA TGTGCCAGCTCCCGGCTCGGGACTAGCGGGACCGGGGAGCTGTTTTTT. As protein: CASSRLGTSGTGELFF. The chain employs TRBV3-1 and TRBJ2-2; 12 nucleotides align to TRBD2. V shed 8 bases and J 5 bases; nucleotides not matched to a gene: 9. Germline V lookup: CDR1 LGHDT, CDR2 YNNKEL (reference sequence). The CDR3 covers 16 residues.

This clone occurred a few times. The chain has TRBV25-1 and TRBJ2-7, with D perhaps assigned TRBD1 or TRBD2 (5 bases each). Per germline, CDR1 MGHDK and CDR2 SYGVNS. Trimming left V 8 bases short and J 1 base short, with 9 bases between. CDR3 length: 12 residues. The CDR3 reads CASRGGSYEQYF. The CDR3 bases are TGTGCCAGCCGGGGCGGGTCCTACGAGCAGTACTTC.

The chain employs TRBV20-1 and TRBJ2-5, with TRBD2 matching over 9 bases. Germline V lookup: CDR1 DFQATT, CDR2 SNEGSKA (reference sequence). This CDR3 comprises 16 residues. The ends lost 6 bases at V and 7 bases at J; junction bases unmatched: 18. In nucleotides, the CDR3 is TGCAGTGCAACCGGGACTAGCAGTTTACAAGGGGGGACCCAGTACTTC. It codes for CSATGTSSLQGGTQYF.

The chain carries TRBV20-1 and TRBJ2-7; TRBD1 is a possible D gene (8 bases). Germline CDR1 reads DFQATT; CDR2 reads SNEGSKA (reference sequence). This CDR3 is 13 amino acids long. V lost 3 bases to trimming and J lost 5 bases, with 14 bases between them. CDR3 sequence reads: CSARDTGGDEQYF. CDR3 sequence (DNA): TGCAGTGCTAGGGACACAGGGGGGGACGAGCAGTACTTC.

This clone was seen repeatedly, ten times or more. V is TRBV20-1 and J is TRBJ1-1, with D perhaps TRBD1 (6 bases). Germline CDR1 DFQATT, CDR2 SNEGSKA (reference sequence). The germline V and J ends were trimmed by 1 base and 3 bases, with 6 bases remaining between them. This CDR3 comprises 12 residues. In nucleotides, the CDR3 is TGCAGTGCTAGAGCAGGGGACACTGAAGCTTTCTTT. It yields the protein CSARAGDTEAFF.

Comment on this clone: The germline gene is not matched at one end of the junction; a read error may be the cause. The V call is TRBV18, the J call TRBJ2-3; unclear D gene. This CDR3 has 16 residues. CDR1 KGHSH and CDR2 LQKENI come from the germline V gene. This chain's CDR3 is CASSPPSKSLTVTQYF. CDR3 sequence (DNA): TGTGCCAGCTCACCACCTTCTAAATCGCTTACAGTTACGCAGTATTTT.

The sample holds a few counts of this clone. The chain is built from TRBV27 and TRBJ1-1; tentative D call: TRBD1 (5 bases). The V and J ends lost 6 bases and 4 bases respectively, with 12 bases between them. Germline CDR1 is MNHEY and CDR2 is SMNVEV (reference sequence). This CDR3 spans 13 amino acids. DNA of the CDR3: TGTGCCAGCAGGGGGCGAAAGGTCACTGAAGCTTTCTTT. Its protein product is CASRGRKVTEAFF.

This clone showed up just once. This chain connects TRBV5-6 to TRBJ1-1; D ambiguous. CDR1 is SGHDT, CDR2 YYEEEE, per germline. V was clipped by 1 base and J by 4 bases, with 14 bases between them. The CDR3 contains 15 residues. CDR3 amino acids: CASSLHPKEGTEAFF. In DNA, the CDR3 is TGTGCCAGCAGCTTGCACCCCAAGGAAGGCACTGAAGCTTTCTTT.

This chain uses TRBV12-3 or TRBV12-4 with TRBJ2-7; 15 bases line up with TRBD2. This CDR3 region has 20 residues. V shed 3 bases and J 2 bases; nucleotides not matched to a gene: 14. This chain's CDR3 is CASSFGHLGLAGGKPYEQYF. In nucleotides, the CDR3 is TGTGCCAGCAGTTTTGGACACCTAGGACTAGCGGGAGGGAAACCCTACGAGCAGTACTTC.

This clone appeared many times. Other DNA sequences from this sample encode an identical CDR3 as well. The chain's CDR3 is CSARDRGGHRPDKNNEQFF. CDR3 nucleotide sequence: TGCAGTGCTAGAGATAGGGGGGGTCATAGACCAGATAAAAACAATGAGCAGTTCTTC. This chain joins TRBV20-1 and TRBJ2-1; D possibly corresponds to TRBD2 (7 bases). The CDR3 spans 19 residues. The V end was cut by 0 bases, the J end by 5 bases, with 26 bases between. CDR1 is DFQATT, CDR2 SNEGSKA, per germline (reference sequence).

Many counts were recorded for this clone. This chain links TRBV7-9 with TRBJ2-2; D might be TRBD2 (6 bases). Germline V lookup: CDR1 SEHNR, CDR2 FQNEAQ (reference sequence). The V and J ends lost 3 bases and 0 bases respectively, with 8 bases between them. The CDR3 consists of 15 residues. CDR3 coding DNA: TGTGCCAGCAGCTTCTGGGAGGCGAACACCGGGGAGCTGTTTTTT. Translating gives CASSFWEANTGELFF.

For this clone: Other DNA sequences of this sample code for an identical CDR3. V and J are TRBV5-1 and TRBJ1-1; 7 bases fit TRBD1. Germline trimming cut 2 bases from V and 1 base from J; bases unmatched to any gene: 2. Per the germline V gene, CDR1 is SGHRS and CDR2 is YFSETQ. This CDR3 is 14 amino acids long. The CDR3 DNA is TGCGCCAGCAGCTTAGGGACAGCGAACACTGAAGCTTTCTTT. Its protein is CASSLGTANTEAFF.

The CDR3 DNA reads as TGTGCCAGCAGTCTAAGTGGGGGTATATTGGAGACCCAGTACTTC. The encoded protein is CASSLSGGILETQYF. This sequence joins TRBV7-7 and TRBJ2-5; D possibly uses TRBD1 or TRBD2 (5 bases each). This CDR3 is 15 amino acids long. The ends were cut back, 6 bases at V and 5 bases at J, with 19 bases in the middle. CDR1 and CDR2 from the germline V gene are SSHAT and FNYEAQ (reference sequence).

The V and J genes are TRBV24-1 and TRBJ2-1, with 11 nucleotides matching TRBD1. The CDR3 runs 15 residues. The germline V gene has CDR1 KGHDR and CDR2 SFDVKD. V lost 2 bases to trimming and J lost 8 bases; unmatched junction nucleotides: 4. CDR3 sequence (DNA): TGTGCCACCAGTGATTCAAGGACAGGGGGCGATGAGCAGTTCTTC. Its protein is CATSDSRTGGDEQFF.

By frequency in the sample, this clone is medium-sized. The rearrangement uses TRBV6-1 and TRBJ1-1; D remains ambiguous. Germline CDR1 reads MNHNS; CDR2 reads SASEGT. The CDR3 totals 9 residues. Trimming removed 10 bases at V and 8 bases at J, with 8 bases between. The CDR3 sequence is CAIPREAFF. CDR3 DNA: TGTGCCATCCCCCGGGAAGCTTTCTTT.

This clone was picked up a small number of times. The genes are TRBV6-1 and TRBJ2-1, with D perhaps assigned TRBD1 or TRBD2 (6 bases each). Trimming stripped 7 bases from V and 4 bases from J, with 11 bases between. Germline-derived CDR1 and CDR2 are MNHNS and SASEGT. The CDR3 totals 13 residues. CDR3 sequence reads: CASKGDWYNEQFF. In DNA form, the CDR3 reads TGTGCCAGCAAGGGGGACTGGTACAATGAGCAGTTCTTC.

This clone was detected only a few times. The chain has TRBV14 and TRBJ2-7; D unresolved. In germline, CDR1 is SGHDN, CDR2 FVKESK. This CDR3 comprises 13 residues. The V end was cut by 0 bases, the J end by 4 bases, with 7 bases between. CDR3 residues: CASSQERFYEQYF. DNA of the CDR3: TGTGCCAGCAGCCAAGAGAGGTTTTACGAGCAGTACTTC.

This clone was found many times. V and J are TRBV29-1 and TRBJ1-2; a weak D match, TRBD1 (6 bases). Germline loops: CDR1 SQVTM, CDR2 ANQGSEA. V was trimmed by 3 bases and J by 8 bases, leaving 13 bases between them. CDR3 length: 12 amino acids. The chain's CDR3 is CSVEGGSGGYTF. CDR3 sequence (DNA): TGCAGCGTTGAGGGGGGCTCGGGGGGCTACACCTTC.